These T cell receptor beta chains were read from a single sample in a study of response to subunit inactivated influenza vaccine. TCRdb redid the calling of the RT-PCR reads with MiXCR, one entry per CDR3 protein. Counted here are over 750,000 distinct CDR3 sequences, 21% occurring once; the ten biggest clones make up more than 8.5%. The sample in question was PBMCs from blood, obtained roughly 5 days after vaccination. The receptors originated from a man aged 50 or older who received an inactivated influenza vaccine. Both conserved end residues are part of each CDR3. A D gene is named only where the DNA matches it firmly. Clone size is not always given. Where it is, it says once, few, many or a class for expanded clones.

clone size	CDR3 length	V gene	D gene	J gene	CDR3 DNA	CDR3 protein
-	16	TRBV6-5	TRBD2	TRBJ2-3	TGTGCCAGCAGTTTACTAGCGGCCTCGGCAGCAGATACGCAGTATTTT	CASSLLAASAADTQYF
few	15	TRBV5-1	TRBD1	TRBJ1-2	TGCGCCAGCAGCCCCGAGGTCGGGACAGGGGGAGGCTACACCTTC	CASSPEVGTGGGYTF
-	15	TRBV19	-	TRBJ2-3	TGTGCCAGTAGCGCTAGAGCCACCAGCACAGATACGCAGTATTTT	CASSARATSTDTQYF
-	16	TRBV6-2/TRBV6-3	-	TRBJ2-7	TGTGCCAGCAGGAGGAGGGTGGGACTCCCCACCTACGAGCAGTACTTC	CASRRRVGLPTYEQYF
many	15	TRBV5-7	TRBD2	TRBJ2-1	TGTGCCAGCAGCTTGGGACTAGCGGGAGAGGATGAGCAGTTCTTC	CASSLGLAGEDEQFF
-	12	TRBV6-5	-	TRBJ1-2	TGTGCCAGCAGTCACGACAGATATGGCTACACCTTC	CASSHDRYGYTF
few	15	TRBV20-1	TRBD2	TRBJ2-3	TGCAGTGCTAGAAGTCCTAGCGGGGGATCAGATACGCAGTATTTT	CSARSPSGGSDTQYF
-	15	TRBV7-8	-	TRBJ2-4	TGTGCCAGCAGCCCGTCGACGGGCAGATCAAACATTCAGTACTTC	CASSPSTGRSNIQYF
many	15	TRBV7-2	TRBD2	TRBJ2-3	TGTGCCAGCAGCTTAGCCCTAGCGGCCACAGATACGCAGTATTTT	CASSLALAATDTQYF
-	16	TRBV4-1	-	TRBJ2-2	TGCGCCAGCAGCCAAGAAAGCGCAGACAACACCGGGGAGCTGTTTTTT	CASSQESADNTGELFF
few	16	TRBV7-6	-	TRBJ2-5	TGTGCCAGCAGCTTAAATAGAGAGACATCCGAAGAGACCCAGTACTTC	CASSLNRETSEETQYF
many	14	TRBV20-1	TRBD2	TRBJ2-5	TGCAGTGCTAGGAGCCTAGCGGGACGGGAGACCCAGTACTTC	CSARSLAGRETQYF
-	13	TRBV7-3	-	TRBJ2-7	TGTGCCAGCAGCCCCGCTGGAAGTAACGAGCAGTACTTC	CASSPAGSNEQYF
-	13	TRBV10-3	TRBD2	TRBJ2-5	TGTGCCATCGGCGGGACTAGCGGAGAGACCCAGTACTTC	CAIGGTSGETQYF
few	13	TRBV6-2/TRBV6-3	-	TRBJ1-2	TGTGCCAGCAGTAACGCGAGGAACTATGGCTACACCTTC	CASSNARNYGYTF
-	14	TRBV5-6	-	TRBJ2-7	TGTGCCAGCAGCTTGCTAGGACAGCTATACGAGCAGTACTTC	CASSLLGQLYEQYF
-	15	TRBV12-3/TRBV12-4	TRBD1	TRBJ1-3	TGTGCCAGCAGCATTCCGGGACAGTCGAGAAACACCATATATTTT	CASSIPGQSRNTIYF
few	12	TRBV7-9	-	TRBJ1-2	TGTGCCAGCAGCTTGGGGCAAACGGGACACTCCTTC	CASSLGQTGHSF
-	14	TRBV6-2/TRBV6-3	-	TRBJ2-7	TGTGCCAGCACCCTCTCAGGGGTGCCCTACGAGCAGTACTTC	CASTLSGVPYEQYF
-	15	TRBV4-3	TRBD2	TRBJ2-7	TGCGCCAGCAGCCAAGATAGGCAGGGAGGGTACGAGCAGTACTTC	CASSQDRQGGYEQYF
few	14	TRBV6-1	-	TRBJ1-5	TGTGCCAGCAGTCGGAGGGGTAGCAATCAGCCCCAGCATTTT	CASSRRGSNQPQHF
-	16	TRBV5-1	-	TRBJ2-6	TGCGCCAGCAGCCAACGGACAGTCTCTGGGGCCAACGTCCTGACTTTC	CASSQRTVSGANVLTF
few	14	TRBV28	-	TRBJ1-6	TGTGCCAGCAGTTCCGGGCCTCGTAATTCACCCCTCCACTTT	CASSSGPRNSPLHF
-	13	TRBV25-1	TRBD1	TRBJ1-2	TGTGCCAGCAAAGGGGGCCCATCCTATGGCTACACCTTC	CASKGGPSYGYTF
-	16	TRBV7-8	TRBD1	TRBJ2-2	TGTGCCAGCAGCTCTAGGGGGCGTATTAGCACCGGGGAGCTGTTTTTT	CASSSRGRISTGELFF
many	10	TRBV30	-	TRBJ1-1	TGTGCCTGGAGTGTACACCGAGCTTTCTTT	CAWSVHRAFF
few	15	TRBV29-1	-	TRBJ2-1	TGCAGCGTTGCCCCGCGGCAGCAAATCTACAATGAGCAGTTCTTC	CSVAPRQQIYNEQFF
-	12	TRBV6-2/TRBV6-3	-	TRBJ1-1	TGTGCCAGCAACACCTTTCAGGGTGAAGCTTTCTTT	CASNTFQGEAFF
few	17	TRBV10-3	TRBD2	TRBJ2-1	TGTGCCATCAGTGGGTATGGGACTAGCCCGAGCGGCAATGAGCAGTTCTTC	CAISGYGTSPSGNEQFF
-	15	TRBV20-1	TRBD1	TRBJ2-7	TGCAGTGCAACCGGGACAGGCAACGGGGTCTACGAGCAGTACTTC	CSATGTGNGVYEQYF
-	14	TRBV5-5	-	TRBJ2-1	TGTGCCATACTGGGACATCTCGCCTACAATGAGCAGTTCTTC	CAILGHLAYNEQFF
few	14	TRBV20-1	TRBD1	TRBJ1-5	TGCAGTGTCTTGGACAGGATTAGCAATCAGCCCCAGCATTTT	CSVLDRISNQPQHF
-	16	TRBV5-8	-	TRBJ2-3	TGTGCCAGCAGCTCGTACACATTTGGGGGGTTCGATACGCAGTATTTT	CASSSYTFGGFDTQYF
-	15	TRBV7-9	-	TRBJ2-3	TGTGCCAGCAGCCCATACCCCGGGGCCACAGATACGCAGTATTTT	CASSPYPGATDTQYF
few	13	TRBV10-3	TRBD2	TRBJ2-7	TGTGCCATCAGGACTAGCGGAGCCTACGAGCAGTACTTC	CAIRTSGAYEQYF
-	13	TRBV5-1	TRBD2	TRBJ2-3	TGCGCCAGCGGGGCTAGCGGGGCAGATACGCAGTATTTT	CASGASGADTQYF
-	12	TRBV19	-	TRBJ2-3	TGTGCCAGTAGTGCCTCTAGCGTTACGCAGTATTTT	CASSASSVTQYF
few	14	TRBV20-1	TRBD1	TRBJ1-6	TGCAGTGCCCTCCAGGGGGGCTCGAATTCACCCCTCCACTTT	CSALQGGSNSPLHF
many	14	TRBV28	TRBD1	TRBJ2-7	TGTGCCAGCAGGGCCGGGACAGGGTCTTACGAGCAGTACTTC	CASRAGTGSYEQYF
-	13	TRBV6-6	TRBD1	TRBJ2-7	TGTGCCAGCACCTTTACAGGGGGCTACGAGCAGTACTTC	CASTFTGGYEQYF
few	14	TRBV20-1	-	TRBJ2-7	TGCAGTGCTAGGCCAGGGAGAGCCTCCTACGAGCAGTACTTC	CSARPGRASYEQYF
-	14	TRBV7-7	-	TRBJ2-5	TGTGCTAGCAGCTTATCCCCAGGGAGGGAGACCCAGTACTTC	CASSLSPGRETQYF
-	18	TRBV12-3/TRBV12-4	-	TRBJ1-1	TGTGCAAGCAGTTTAAAAGAGATATGGGGCCCGCAGAACACTGAAGCTTTCTTT	CASSLKEIWGPQNTEAFF
-	14	TRBV5-4	-	TRBJ2-7	TGTGCCAGCAGCTTGGGTCATTCCCTCTACGAGCAGTACTTC	CASSLGHSLYEQYF
few	14	TRBV7-8	-	TRBJ2-7	TGTGCCAGCAGCTTGAACGGGAAATATAAGGAGCAGTACTTC	CASSLNGKYKEQYF
few	13	TRBV11-2	-	TRBJ2-2	TGTGCCAGCAGCCCTGGGACCAGCGGGGAGCTGTTTTTT	CASSPGTSGELFF
-	11	TRBV20-1	-	TRBJ2-1	TGCAGTGCTAGCGGTGCGGCTGAGCAGTTCTTC	CSASGAAEQFF
few	16	TRBV7-2	-	TRBJ2-5	TGTGCCAGCAGCCGAGGTGGGGGCGACTACCCTAGGACCCAGTACTTC	CASSRGGGDYPRTQYF
few	14	TRBV7-2	-	TRBJ2-7	TGTGCCAGCAGCTTACCAGGGCTCCCCCACGAGCAGTACTTC	CASSLPGLPHEQYF
-	14	TRBV20-1	-	TRBJ1-3	TGCAGTGCCCGGAGCAGTGGCTCTGGAAACACCATATATTTT	CSARSSGSGNTIYF
-	16	TRBV30	TRBD2	TRBJ2-1	TGTGCCTGGAGTGTCCTTTTAGCGGGAGTTGGTGATGAGCAGTTCTTC	CAWSVLLAGVGDEQFF
-	15	TRBV20-1	-	TRBJ1-5	TGCAGTGCTAGCCTTACCAGTGAAGGCAATCAGCCCCAGCATTTT	CSASLTSEGNQPQHF
-	14	TRBV20-1	TRBD2	TRBJ2-7	TGCAGTGCTAGGAAGACTAGCGGCTCCTACGAGCAGTACTTC	CSARKTSGSYEQYF
-	14	TRBV20-1	TRBD1	TRBJ2-1	TGCAGTGCGGTGACAGGGCTGGGCTACAATGAGCAGTTCTTC	CSAVTGLGYNEQFF
few	17	TRBV12-3/TRBV12-4	TRBD2	TRBJ2-1	TGTGCCAGCAGTTCACCGGGACTAGCGGGTTTAGGGAGTATCGAGTTCTTC	CASSSPGLAGLGSIEFF
-	14	TRBV20-1	-	TRBJ2-1	TGCAGTGCTTCGGGATTCCGCACCTACAATGAGCAGTTCTTC	CSASGFRTYNEQFF
-	14	TRBV5-5	-	TRBJ2-7	TGTGCCAGCAGCTTGTGGCAGGGTCTGGACGAGCAGTACTTC	CASSLWQGLDEQYF
many	16	TRBV7-2	TRBD1	TRBJ2-1	TGTGCCAGCAGCTTAGCGGCAGGGGGCTCCTACAATGAGCAGTTCTTC	CASSLAAGGSYNEQFF
few	18	TRBV5-5	TRBD2	TRBJ2-7	TGTGCCAGCAGCTTAGTTTTTCGGCTTGCAGCGGGAGAATTCGAGCAGTACTTC	CASSLVFRLAAGEFEQYF
few	15	TRBV11-2	-	TRBJ1-1	TGTGCCAGCAGCCCCGAGGGGGGCGCCTACACTGAAGCTTTCTTT	CASSPEGGAYTEAFF